These 28 T cell receptor beta chains were all obtained from the same sample, sequenced in a study of low-dose radiotherapy and immunotherapy resistance in tumors. cDNA synthesis used a TRAV/TRBV-specific primer set for both chains. PCR amplification of the TCRs was performed with Phusion for 20 PCR cycles, and it relied on a constant-region primer together with a V-primer adapter. MiXCR was run by TCRdb on the reads, yielding one entry per CDR3 protein. The sample lists about 30,000 distinct CDR3 sequences, around 50% occurring once. Time point defined: after trial treatment. Documented treatment: LDRT plus nivolumab, ipilimumab, low-dose cyclophosphamide and aspirin (RACIN trial). The sequences come from PBMCs, collected after low-dose radiotherapy plus immunotherapy. These receptors came from a male donor with gallbladder cancer.

The chain links TRBV12-3 or TRBV12-4 to TRBJ1-2, with D uncertain. Trimming pared 5 bases from V and 8 bases from J, leaving 15 bases between. This CDR3 is built from 13 residues. CDR3 sequence (DNA): TGTGCCAGCAGTCATCGACGGATAGGAGGCTACACCTTC. Amino acid sequence: CASSHRRIGGYTF.

This clonotype counts as medium-sized. The V call is TRBV4-2, the J call TRBJ1-2; D possibly corresponds to TRBD1 (5 bases). This CDR3 comprises 15 residues. The V and J ends lost 1 base and 4 bases respectively, with 13 bases between them. The germline V gene encodes CDR1 LGHNA and CDR2 YNFKEQ. The CDR3 here is CASSQVTGQGYGYTF. Written as DNA, the CDR3 is TGTGCCAGCAGCCAAGTTACGGGGCAGGGCTATGGCTACACCTTC.

This clonotype was detected ten times or more. CDR3 residues: CASRTEGARVNIQYF. CDR3 in DNA: TGCGCCAGCAGGACGGAGGGGGCGCGGGTCAACATTCAGTACTTC. The chain recombines TRBV5-1 with TRBJ2-4; weak D call: TRBD1 (7 bases). Germline values: CDR1 SGHRS, CDR2 YFSETQ. The V gene lost 5 bases and the J gene lost 7 bases, with 19 bases spanning the gap. The CDR3 is made up of 15 amino acids.

This chain uses TRBV19 with TRBJ1-2; no definite D call. The length of the CDR3 is 13 residues. Trimming removed 6 bases at V and 4 bases at J, with 12 bases between. Germline V lookup: CDR1 LNHDA, CDR2 SQIVND (reference sequence). The CDR3 coding sequence is TGTGCCAGTAGCCCCGGACTCTCCTATGGCTACACCTTC. Translation gives CASSPGLSYGYTF.

This chain uses TRBV20-1 with TRBJ1-2; D unresolved. The germline V gene has CDR1 DFQATT and CDR2 SNEGSKA (reference sequence). The germline V and J ends were trimmed by 3 bases and 6 bases, with 17 bases remaining between them. This CDR3 is built from 14 residues. The CDR3 DNA follows: TGCAGTGCTAGTTTACCAGCGGGCAATAATGGCTACACCTTC. This encodes CSASLPAGNNGYTF.

V is TRBV3-1 and J is TRBJ1-5; 11 bases align to TRBD1. Looked up from germline, CDR1 is LGHDT and CDR2 is YNNKEL (reference sequence). The CDR3 has 16 residues. V shed 1 base and J 1 base; nucleotides not matched to a gene: 0. DNA of the CDR3: TGTGCCAGCAGCCAAGGGACAGGGGGCAGCAATCAGCCCCAGCATTTT. Protein: CASSQGTGGSNQPQHF.

By frequency in the sample, this clonotype is medium-sized. The chain joins TRBV7-2 to TRBJ2-5; D may be TRBD1 (6 bases). The germline V and J ends were trimmed by 3 bases and 3 bases, with 14 bases remaining between them. CDR1 SGHTA and CDR2 FQGNSA come from the germline V gene. This CDR3 is 15 amino acids long. The CDR3 coding sequence is TGTGCCAGCAGCTTCTCCGGGACAAATAAAGAGACCCAGTACTTC. It encodes CASSFSGTNKETQYF.

Comment on this clonotype: This likely reflects a read error, since a far larger clone is one base away. The chain combines TRBV10-2 with TRBJ2-1; D remains ambiguous. The CDR3 totals 14 residues. CDR1 WSHSY and CDR2 SAAADI come from the germline V gene. The V end was cut by 8 bases, the J end by 10 bases, with 21 bases between. CDR3 sequence: CASRPAKPSYEQFF. CDR3 nucleotide sequence: TGCGCCAGCCGCCCGGCCAAACCATCCTACGAGCAGTTCTTC.

This clonotype was counted at least ten times. The V gene is TRBV20-1, the J gene TRBJ2-5; TRBD1 agrees at 9 bases. The CDR3 contains 15 residues. The V gene's germline CDR1 is DFQATT and CDR2 SNEGSKA (reference sequence). The trim removed 0 bases at V and 4 bases at J, leaving 6 bases unmatched. In nucleotides, the CDR3 is TGCAGTGCTAGAGACCGGGACAGGGCGGTAGAGACCCAGTACTTC. It translates to CSARDRDRAVETQYF.

The J gene is TRBJ1-2, the V gene TRBV9, with 8 positions matching TRBD1. This CDR3 spans 14 amino acids. The V gene end was trimmed by 3 bases and the J gene end by 8 bases; junction bases not matched to a gene: 9. Germline CDR1 SGDLS, CDR2 YYNGEE. This CDR3 reads CASSARTGSGGYTF. Here the CDR3 DNA reads TGTGCCAGCAGCGCCAGGACAGGGTCTGGCGGCTACACCTTC.

This clonotype turned up a few times. This chain joins TRBV5-5 and TRBJ2-1, with D tentatively TRBD2 (5 bases). The CDR3 has 16 amino acids. V was pared by 1 base and J by 3 bases, with 14 bases between. CDR1 SGHKS and CDR2 YYEKEE come from the germline V gene (reference sequence). CDR3 sequence (DNA): TGTGCCAGCAGCTTGTTTTTGCGGGTGGGCTACAATGAGCAGTTCTTC. Protein sequence: CASSLFLRVGYNEQFF.

Details on this clonotype: The likely explanation is a read error, given a far larger clone one base away. The J gene is TRBJ1-2, the V gene TRBV7-4; 10 bases line up with TRBD1. After removal of 6 bases from V and 6 bases from J, the junction contained 7 bases not matched to a gene. The CDR3 contains 14 residues. The germline V gene encodes CDR1 SGHVT and CDR2 SQSDAQ. CDR3 in DNA: TGTGCCAGCAGTTTATTTGACAGGGGGCATGGCTACACCTTC. It encodes CASSLFDRGHGYTF. The full variable domain, with the rest looked up from reference TRBV7-4 and TRBJ1-2, is GAGVSQSPRYKVAKRGRDVALRCDSISGHVTLYWYRQTLGQGSEVLTYSQSDAQRDKSGRPSGRFSAERPERSVSTLKIQRTEQGDSAVYLCASSLFDRGHGYTFGSGTRLTVV.

This clonotype was seen many times. This chain joins TRBV7-9 and TRBJ1-1; 7 nucleotides line up with TRBD1. Trimming cost V 5 bases and J 0 bases; bases outside gene matches: 9. The CDR3 has 16 residues. From germline, CDR1 is SEHNR and CDR2 FQNEAQ (reference sequence). The CDR3, as DNA: TGTGCCAGCAGCGAAAGGGACAGTTGGATGAACACTGAAGCTTTCTTT. This codes for CASSERDSWMNTEAFF.

The chain couples TRBV7-8 to TRBJ2-7; TRBD1 aligns across 7 bases. Per germline, CDR1 SGHVS and CDR2 FQNEAQ. The CDR3 is made up of 14 amino acids. V was pared by 5 bases and J by 2 bases, with 6 bases of the junction left unmatched. CDR3 DNA: TGTGCCAGCAGCCGGAGACAGGGCCCCTACGAGCAGTACTTC. Translating gives CASSRRQGPYEQYF.

The V call is TRBV6-6, the J call TRBJ1-2; the match to TRBD1 covers 10 bases. With V trimmed by 0 bases and J by 4 bases, 8 bases remained unmatched. Germline CDR1 reads MNHNY; CDR2 reads SVGAGI (reference sequence). This CDR3 has 17 amino acids. Here the CDR3 reads CASSYSTRTGGSYGYTF. The CDR3 coding sequence is TGTGCCAGCAGTTACTCGACTAGGACAGGGGGTAGCTATGGCTACACCTTC.

Regarding this clonotype: The likely explanation is a read error, given a far larger clone one base away. The chain has TRBV7-2 and TRBJ2-1; D is unresolved. V gave up 8 bases and J gave up 10 bases, with 9 bases separating them. This CDR3 spans 10 amino acids. Germline V lookup: CDR1 SGHTA, CDR2 FQGNSA. CDR3 coding DNA: TGTGCCAGCGGCTACTACGAGCAGTTCTTC. Amino acids: CASGYYEQFF.

The rearrangement uses TRBV20-1 and TRBJ2-5; D is perhaps TRBD1 or TRBD2 (5 bases each). Deletions cut 7 bases from V and 3 bases from J, with 15 bases between. CDR3 length equals 13 residues. Germline assignment: CDR1 DFQATT and CDR2 SNEGSKA (reference sequence). CDR3 sequence reads: CSGWGSGKETQYF. In nucleotides, the CDR3 is TGCAGTGGCTGGGGGAGCGGCAAAGAGACCCAGTACTTC.

This chain connects TRBV7-9 to TRBJ1-1; TRBD1 matches at 9 bases. CDR1 and CDR2 (germline): SEHNR, FQNEAQ (reference sequence). CDR3 length: 14 amino acids. V shed 5 bases, J shed 6 bases, and the junction held 7 bases outside the gene matches. CDR3 nucleotides: TGTGCCAGCAGCCACACGACAGGGGGGCCTGAAGCTTTCTTT. Its translation is CASSHTTGGPEAFF.

CDR3 loop: CASSATRGVPGYTF. The CDR3, as DNA: TGTGCCAGCAGTGCCACCCGGGGCGTCCCTGGCTACACCTTC. V and J are TRBV27 and TRBJ1-2, with D possibly being TRBD1 (5 bases). In germline, CDR1 is MNHEY, CDR2 SMNVEV (reference sequence). The CDR3 spans 14 residues. V was shortened by 5 bases and J by 7 bases, with 17 bases between the two germline ends.

V usage is TRBV5-1 and J usage is TRBJ1-1, with D perhaps matching TRBD1 (5 bases). CDR1 is SGHRS and CDR2 is YFSETQ in the germline V gene. The CDR3 contains 16 residues. The V end lost 4 bases, the J end lost 2 bases, and 18 bases lay between the germline ends. DNA for the CDR3: TGCGCCAGCAGCCCCCGGGACGGAAGATTCAACACTGAAGCTTTCTTT. It codes for CASSPRDGRFNTEAFF.

V and J are TRBV5-4 and TRBJ2-2; D gene unclear. The CDR3 spans 13 residues. V shed 2 bases and J shed 6 bases, with 8 bases lying between them. Germline-derived CDR1 and CDR2 are SGHNT and YYREEE (reference sequence). CDR3 region: CASSFSGPGELFF. CDR3 sequence (DNA): TGTGCCAGCAGCTTTTCCGGGCCCGGGGAGCTGTTTTTT. Combining the CDR3 with reference TRBV5-4 and TRBJ2-2 gives the whole variable domain ETGVTQSPTHLIKTRGQQVTLRCSSQSGHNTVSWYQQALGQGPQFIFQYYREEENGRGNFPPRFSGLQFPNYSSELNVNALELDDSALYLCASSFSGPGELFFGEGSRLTVL.

To note about this clonotype: This likely stems from a read error, as it lies one base from a far larger clone. The J gene is TRBJ2-1, the V gene TRBV13, with 7 bases that match TRBD1. This CDR3 contains 14 residues. Germline loops: CDR1 PRHDT, CDR2 FYEKMQ (reference sequence). The CDR3 DNA reads as TGTGCCAGCAGCTGGACAGGCTCCTACAATGAGCAGATCTTC. This gives the protein CASSWTGSYNEQIF.

The sample holds many counts of this clonotype. The chain carries TRBV7-2 and TRBJ1-4, with unresolved D. Trimming removed 0 bases from V and 0 bases from J, with 5 bases in between. The CDR3 extends over 15 amino acids. Germline V gene lookup returns CDR1 SGHTA and CDR2 FQGNSA. The CDR3 is CASSLAQSTNEKLFF. In nucleotides, the CDR3 is TGTGCCAGCAGCTTAGCTCAGTCAACTAATGAAAAACTGTTTTTT.

The table lists this clonotype with many counts. V gene TRBV7-8 combines with J gene TRBJ2-3; the D gene could be TRBD1 or TRBD2 (5 bases each). Germline lookup yields CDR1 SGHVS and CDR2 FQNEAQ. The CDR3 spans 17 residues. V was trimmed by 0 bases and J by 0 bases, leaving 13 bases between them. The CDR3 reads CASSLAEGPWSTDTQYF. CDR3 sequence (DNA): TGTGCCAGCAGCTTAGCAGAGGGGCCTTGGAGCACAGATACGCAGTATTTT.

This clonotype showed up just once. This is likely an artifact of a read error, given a far larger clone one base away. The chain joins TRBV27 to TRBJ2-7; the D gene is possibly TRBD2 (5 bases). This CDR3 spans 14 amino acids. Germline V lookup: CDR1 MNHEY, CDR2 SMNVEV (reference sequence). V shed 0 bases and J shed 7 bases, with 13 bases lying between them. The CDR3 spells CASSLSLAGNEQYF. As DNA, the CDR3 is TGTGCCAGCAGTTTATCTCTAGCAGGCAATGAGCAGTACTTC.

This clonotype was recorded many times. The V gene is TRBV7-6, the J gene TRBJ2-3; no reliable D call. There are 13 residues in the CDR3. V was clipped by 4 bases and J by 6 bases, with 11 bases between them. CDR1 SGHVS and CDR2 FNYEAQ come from the germline V gene. CDR3 in amino acids: CASSSAWVDTQYF. CDR3 nucleotide sequence: TGTGCCAGCAGCTCTGCCTGGGTGGATACGCAGTATTTT.

The rearrangement uses TRBV5-4 and TRBJ2-5; possible D gene TRBD1, 6 bases. V lost 4 bases and J lost 5, with 18 bases in between. The CDR3 is 15 residues long. Per germline, CDR1 SGHNT and CDR2 YYREEE (reference sequence). The DNA for the CDR3 is TGTGCCAGCAGCGGCGGGCAGGGGAGCGGTGAGACCCAGTACTTC. Its translation is CASSGGQGSGETQYF.

The chain employs TRBV29-1 and TRBJ2-1; D unresolved. The germline V and J ends were trimmed by 6 bases and 7 bases, with 13 bases remaining between them. Per the germline V gene, CDR1 is SQVTM and CDR2 is ANQGSEA. The CDR3 length is 12 residues. The CDR3 DNA sequence: TGCAGCGTCCGAGAGGAGATTAATGAGCAGTTCTTC. Protein sequence: CSVREEINEQFF.